This TCR beta chain was sequenced in a study of lymphopenia after photon versus proton radiotherapy. General observations from the study: Under photons, naive T cells and diversity fell while effector/memory populations rose. Larger post-nadir TCR diversity loss correlated inversely with survival in deceased patients. Oligoclonal CD8+ Temra expansion after nadir drove photon patients' diversity drop.

Clones were read by immunoSEQ multiplex PCR, and TCRdb kept only the in-frame ones, dropping some. Of 70,000 or so clones in the sample, 92% were seen once. Comment on this clone: What it binds is unknown.

This TCR was recovered from a woman between 40 and 50 years old with cholangiocarcinoma. The specimen comprised peripheral blood, sampled from a patient treated with photon-based radiotherapy.

The CDR3 bases are TGTGCCAGCAGTAACGGGGGGGCCGGCGAGCAGTACTTC. It specifies CASSNGGAGEQYF. J is TRBJ2-7 and V is TRBV11-2, with 8 bases matching TRBD2. From germline, CDR1 is SGHAT and CDR2 FQNNGV. After removal of 6 bases from V and 6 bases from J, the junction contained 7 bases not matched to a gene. The length of the CDR3 is 13 residues.